The clone carrying this TCR beta chain was found once. Its antigen remains unknown. The CDR3 is 14 amino acids. V lost 0 bases to trimming and J lost 5 bases, with 11 bases between them. Germline V gene lookup returns CDR1 DFQATT and CDR2 SNEGSKA (reference sequence). Healthy Caucasian individuals from Russia aged about 6 to 90 served as donors. These data belong to a study of blood T cells in healthy people across ages. About the research overall: Template switching recovered approximately one barcoded beta molecule for every two T cells. Study-wide results and limits: Those diversity estimates obtained from one million T cells were thought to be underestimates. Unknown CMV status may confound age-related changes in expanded clones.

Together with a sample-barcoded 5' primer, a J-beta primer mix was included in a second PCR lasting about 6 to 11 cycles. TCRdb itself ran the 5' RACE reads through MiXCR, one entry per CDR3 protein. The table records approximately 700,000 distinct CDR3 sequences, 32% of them present only once. The chain employs TRBV20-1 and TRBJ2-1; D may be TRBD1 (6 bases). The receptor comes from an elderly woman in good health. The sample was blood. CDR3 nucleotides: TGCAGTGCTAGAGATCTAAGGGGGAACAATGAGCAGTTCTTC. Translated: CSARDLRGNNEQFF.